The 13 T cell receptor beta chains listed next were all sequenced from one sample in a study of monozygotic twins with inflammatory bowel disease. Using the 5' RACE reads, TCRdb records one entry per CDR3 protein without DNA. The sample features about 160,000 distinct CDR3 sequences, with 2% to 2.5% in its top ten. The sample consisted of blood. The receptors derive from a human donor with ulcerative colitis or Crohn's disease, or a healthy co-twin of an affected twin (not recorded which).

V usage is TRBV5-1 and J usage is TRBJ1-2; absent DNA, TCRdb's TRBD1 call cannot be checked. The CDR3 is made up of 13 amino acids. CDR1 SGHRS and CDR2 YFSETQ come from the germline V gene. CDR3 region: CASSPITGDGYTF.

V is TRBV20-1 and J is TRBJ2-7; checking the TCRdb D call of TRBD1 is not possible without DNA. The CDR3 has 12 amino acids. Germline V gene lookup returns CDR1 DFQATT and CDR2 SNEGSKA (reference sequence). The CDR3 sequence: CSAPDGTYEQYF.

The chain links TRBV7-2 to TRBJ2-4; TCRdb selects TRBD1, and the lack of DNA leaves this call unchecked. This CDR3 is built from 15 residues. Germline CDR1 is SGHTA and CDR2 is FQGNSA. CDR3 loop: CASSPRAGMANIQYF.

This chain links TRBV7-9 with TRBJ1-2; there is no DNA to check the TCRdb D call of TRBD1. Germline assignment: CDR1 SEHNR and CDR2 FQNEAQ (reference sequence). The CDR3 covers 14 residues. CDR3 region: CASSHLSGIHGYTF.

The J gene is TRBJ2-7, the V gene TRBV5-6. There are 11 residues in the CDR3. Germline-derived CDR1 and CDR2 are SGHDT and YYEEEE. The CDR3 here is CASSFSHEQYF.

The chain carries TRBV7-6 and TRBJ2-2; with no DNA, the TCRdb D assignment of TRBD1 cannot be verified. Per germline, CDR1 SGHVS and CDR2 FNYEAQ. CDR3 length equals 14 residues. CDR3 region: CASSRDSQKGELFF.

This chain joins TRBV11-3 and TRBJ1-1; TCRdb gives TRBD1 as the D gene, but with no DNA this cannot be confirmed. This CDR3 is 14 amino acids long. The germline gives CDR1 SGHNT, CDR2 YENEEA. The CDR3 sequence: CASTEGTANPKAFF.

CDR3 loop: CASSLTANTEAFF. The chain recombines TRBV7-9 with TRBJ1-1; TCRdb's D gene call, TRBD1, goes unchecked for lack of DNA. Germline values: CDR1 SEHNR, CDR2 FQNEAQ (reference sequence). The CDR3 has 13 residues. The variable domain in full, completed from reference TRBV7-9 and TRBJ1-1, reads DTGVSQNPRHKITKRGQNVTFRCDPISEHNRLYWYRQTLGQGPEFLTYFQNEAQLEKSRLLSDRFSAERPKGSFSTLEIQRTEQGDSAMYLCASSLTANTEAFFGQGTRLTVV.

This chain uses TRBV11-2 with TRBJ2-3. The CDR3 is 11 residues long. Germline CDR1 reads SGHAT; CDR2 reads FQNNGV. The CDR3 here is CASRLVDTQYF.

The rearrangement joins TRBV5-1 to TRBJ2-3; TCRdb's D gene call, TRBD1, goes unchecked for lack of DNA. The CDR3 consists of 14 residues. Germline V gene sequence: CDR1 SGHRS, CDR2 YFSETQ. The CDR3 loop reads CASSLGQGRSTQYF. The full variable domain, in which reference TRBV5-1 and TRBJ2-3 provide the parts outside the CDR3, is KAGVTQTPRYLIKTRGQQVTLSCSPISGHRSVSWYQQTPGQGLQFLFEYFSETQRNKGNFPGRFSGRQFSNSRSEMNVSTLELGDSALYLCASSLGQGRSTQYFGPGTRLTVL.

The chain couples TRBV7-3 to TRBJ1-2; TCRdb's D call of TRBD1 is untestable without DNA. The CDR3 extends over 14 amino acids. Germline V gene data show CDR1 as SGHTA and CDR2 as FQGTGA. The CDR3 sequence: CASSWRDRDYGYTF.

The chain combines TRBV19 with TRBJ2-1; lacking DNA, the TRBD2 call made by TCRdb goes unchecked. Germline assignment: CDR1 LNHDA and CDR2 SQIVND (reference sequence). CDR3 length equals 17 residues. CDR3: CASSIDGLATRYNEQFF. Based on the CDR3 plus reference TRBV19 and TRBJ2-1, the full variable domain is DGGITQSPKYLFRKEGQNVTLSCEQNLNHDAMYWYRQDPGQGLRLIYYSQIVNDFQKGDIAEGYSVSREKKESFPLTVTSAQKNPTAFYLCASSIDGLATRYNEQFFGPGTRLTVL.

The chain joins TRBV5-1 to TRBJ1-2. This CDR3 is built from 14 residues. Germline V gene data show CDR1 as SGHRS and CDR2 as YFSETQ. CDR3 residues: CASSLAASVYGYTF.